This T cell receptor (beta chain) was captured by sequencing in a study of cytomegalovirus exposure and HLA in healthy donors. With 60 Vbeta and 13 Jbeta primers, the PCR was carried out. The method was immunoSEQ multiplex PCR; TCRdb's version includes in-frame clones alone and lacks a portion of them. This table has 110,000 or so clones, nearly 85% appearing once. CDR1 SGHDT and CDR2 YYEEEE come from the germline V gene. CDR3 length: 12 amino acids. V was clipped by 5 bases and J by 8 bases; unmatched bases: 3. This clone was recorded only once. The sequenced sample was PBMCs. The chain joins TRBV5-6 to TRBJ1-2, with 10 positions matching TRBD1. This TCR was sampled from a man between 18 and 29 years old in good health and CMV-seronegative. CDR3 nucleotide sequence: TGTGCCAGCAGTTGGACAGGGGGAGGCTACACCTTC. It translates to CASSWTGGGYTF.